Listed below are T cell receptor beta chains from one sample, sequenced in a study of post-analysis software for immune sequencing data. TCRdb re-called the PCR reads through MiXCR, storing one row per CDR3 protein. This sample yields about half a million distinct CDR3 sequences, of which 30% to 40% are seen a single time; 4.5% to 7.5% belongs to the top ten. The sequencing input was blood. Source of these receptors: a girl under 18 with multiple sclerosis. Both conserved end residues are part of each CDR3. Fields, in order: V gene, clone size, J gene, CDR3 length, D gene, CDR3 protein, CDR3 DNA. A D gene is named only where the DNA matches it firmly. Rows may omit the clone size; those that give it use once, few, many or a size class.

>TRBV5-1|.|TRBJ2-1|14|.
CASSRISLGNEQFF
TGCGCCAGCAGCAGGATCAGCCTAGGGAATGAGCAGTTCTTC
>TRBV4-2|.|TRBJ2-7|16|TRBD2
CASSQEFPGGSYEQYF
TGTGCCAGCAGCCAAGAGTTCCCGGGGGGAAGCTACGAGCAGTACTTC
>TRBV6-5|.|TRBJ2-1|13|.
CASSRAEPNEQFF
TGTGCCAGCAGCCGTGCGGAGCCCAATGAGCAGTTCTTC
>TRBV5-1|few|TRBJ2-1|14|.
CASSPVTDYNEQFF
TGCGCCAGCAGCCCAGTGACAGACTACAATGAGCAGTTCTTC
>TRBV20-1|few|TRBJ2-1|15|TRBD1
CSASGRAQGVGEQFF
TGCAGTGCTAGTGGCCGGGCACAGGGGGTAGGTGAGCAGTTCTTC
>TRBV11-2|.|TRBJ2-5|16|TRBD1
CASSPGQGALRETQYF
TGTGCCAGCAGCCCTGGACAGGGGGCTCTTCGAGAGACCCAGTACTTC
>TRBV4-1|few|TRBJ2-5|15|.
CASSQERGLGQTQYF
TGCGCCAGCAGCCAAGAAAGGGGACTGGGGCAGACCCAGTACTTC
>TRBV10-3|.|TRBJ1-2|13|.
CAISVDGNYGYTF
TGTGCCATCAGTGTGGACGGAAACTATGGCTACACCTTC
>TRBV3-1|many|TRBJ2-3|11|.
CASSRADTQYF
TGTGCCAGCAGCCGGGCGGATACGCAGTATTTT
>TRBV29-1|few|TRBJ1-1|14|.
CSARQGAWNTEAFF
TGCAGCGCCCGGCAGGGTGCCTGGAACACTGAAGCTTTCTTT
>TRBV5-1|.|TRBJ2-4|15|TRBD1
CASSLTGTVKNIQYF
TGCGCCAGCAGCTTGACAGGGACAGTGAAAAACATTCAGTACTTC
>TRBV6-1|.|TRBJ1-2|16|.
CASSATTVKSDYGYTF
TGTGCCAGCAGTGCGACGACGGTTAAAAGTGACTATGGCTACACCTTC
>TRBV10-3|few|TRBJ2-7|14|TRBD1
CAISVRDRGDEQYF
TGTGCCATCAGTGTCCGGGACAGGGGGGACGAGCAGTACTTC
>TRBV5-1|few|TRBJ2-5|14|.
CASSLSAGEETQYF
TGCGCCAGCAGCTTGTCCGCAGGGGAAGAGACCCAGTACTTC
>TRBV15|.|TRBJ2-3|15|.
CATSRDRGRTDTQYF
TGTGCCACCAGCAGAGACAGGGGCCGGACAGATACGCAGTATTTT
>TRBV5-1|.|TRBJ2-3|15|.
CASSWSGGNGDTQYF
TGCGCCAGCAGCTGGTCCGGGGGAAATGGAGATACGCAGTATTTT
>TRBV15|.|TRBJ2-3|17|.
CATSRDLGFRGRDTQYF
TGTGCCACCAGCAGAGATCTTGGCTTCCGGGGGAGGGATACGCAGTATTTT
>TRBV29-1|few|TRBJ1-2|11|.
CSVEGAYGYTF
TGCAGCGTCGAAGGGGCCTATGGCTACACCTTC
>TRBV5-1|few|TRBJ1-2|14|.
CASSFEVFHYGYTF
TGCGCCAGCAGCTTCGAGGTATTCCACTATGGCTACACCTTC
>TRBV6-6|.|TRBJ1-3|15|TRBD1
CASIAQGAFGNTIYF
TGTGCCAGCATTGCACAGGGGGCTTTTGGAAACACCATATATTTT
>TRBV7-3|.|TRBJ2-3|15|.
CASSLEGFSTDTQYF
TGTGCCAGCAGCTTAGAGGGGTTTAGCACAGATACGCAGTATTTT
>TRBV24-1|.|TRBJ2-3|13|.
CATGTDYTDTQYF
TGTGCCACCGGGACGGATTACACAGATACGCAGTATTTT
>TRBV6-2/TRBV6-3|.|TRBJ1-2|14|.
CASSYSEGSDGYTF
TGTGCCAGCAGTTACAGCGAGGGAAGCGATGGCTACACCTTC
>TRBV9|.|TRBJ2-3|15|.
CASTPSQGAADTQYF
TGTGCCAGCACCCCCTCGCAGGGTGCCGCAGATACGCAGTATTTT
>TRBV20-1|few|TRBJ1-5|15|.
CSAGNSGSLNQPQHF
TGCAGTGCTGGAAATTCAGGGTCCCTCAATCAGCCCCAGCATTTT
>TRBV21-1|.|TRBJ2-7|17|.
CASSGTRDLNNSYEQYF
TGTGCCAGCAGCGGGACCCGGGACCTCAATAACTCCTACGAGCAGTACTTC
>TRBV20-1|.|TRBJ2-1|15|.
CSAMGLWGSYNQQFF
TGCAGTGCAATGGGACTCTGGGGCTCCTACAATCAGCAGTTCTTC
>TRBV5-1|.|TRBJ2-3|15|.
CASSPHRGGRDTQYF
TGCGCCAGCAGCCCACACAGGGGAGGGAGAGATACGCAGTATTTT